This TCR beta chain was identified in a study of blood T cell repertoires in COVID-19. Study as a whole: The origin of the acute and convalescent COVID-19 samples was the United States, Italy and Spain.

TCRdb keeps only in-frame clones here, not all; method: immunoSEQ multiplex PCR. Among 150,000 to 190,000 clones listed, approximately 73% were seen once. The CDR3 covers 15 residues. J was trimmed by 0 bases and V by 7 bases; bases with no gene match: 5. The germline V gene has CDR1 SNHLY and CDR2 FYNNEI. This sequence joins TRBV2 and TRBJ2-7, with 11 bases fitting TRBD2. The sample comprised peripheral blood. This sequence was found in a woman older than 75 with acute or convalescent COVID-19. This CDR3 is CASKIGLAGSYEQYF. Written as DNA, the CDR3 is TGTGCCAGCAAAATAGGACTAGCGGGCTCCTACGAGCAGTACTTC.